The next 29 T cell receptor beta chains were all read from a single sample in a study of identical twins. MiXCR was run by TCRdb on the 5' RACE reads, yielding one entry per CDR3 protein. The sample lists hundreds of thousands of distinct CDR3 sequences; 15% to 20% were seen once. The data also belong to a second study, concerning T cells expressing NK-cell markers.

Sequencing input: PBMCs. The source is a young woman in good health.

This clonotype showed up just a few times. The rearrangement links TRBV6-2 or TRBV6-3 to TRBJ1-1; no reliable D call. This CDR3 is built from 16 residues. The germline V gene has CDR1 MNHEY and CDR2 SVGEGT. Between the trimmed V and J ends, which lost 4 bases and 5 bases, there was a span of 20 bases. The CDR3 here is CASSSHRSEGLTEAFF. CDR3 sequence (DNA): TGTGCCAGCAGTTCACACCGATCTGAGGGTTTAACTGAAGCTTTCTTT.

The chain has TRBV20-1 and TRBJ2-3, with TRBD2 matching 7 bases. CDR3 length: 14 amino acids. Per the germline V gene, CDR1 is DFQATT and CDR2 is SNEGSKA (reference sequence). J gave up 3 bases and V 7 bases, and 10 bases lay outside the gene matches. CDR3 bases: TGCAGTGGGGAGGGAAGGCTAGCGACAGATACGCAGTATTTT. It codes for CSGEGRLATDTQYF.

The chain couples TRBV5-1 to TRBJ2-1, with D perhaps matching TRBD1 (7 bases). Trimming pared 4 bases from V and 7 bases from J, leaving 15 bases between. Per the germline V gene, CDR1 is SGHRS and CDR2 is YFSETQ. This CDR3 contains 14 residues. The CDR3 reads CASSQGGVVNEQFF. In DNA, the CDR3 is TGCGCCAGCAGCCAGGGGGGCGTAGTTAATGAGCAGTTCTTC.

In its sample, this clonotype was seen a few times. The J gene is TRBJ2-3, the V gene TRBV20-1; 11 bases agree with TRBD2. CDR1 is DFQATT and CDR2 is SNEGSKA in the germline V gene (reference sequence). Trimming removed 6 bases from V and 4 bases from J; junction bases left unmatched: 9. The length of the CDR3 is 15 residues. CDR3: CSAALAGGMADTQYF. The CDR3 DNA sequence: TGCAGTGCGGCTTTAGCGGGAGGGATGGCAGATACGCAGTATTTT.

In this sample, this clonotype turned up a few times. V and J are TRBV15 and TRBJ2-2; unclear D gene. The germline V gene has CDR1 LNHNV and CDR2 YYDKDF (reference sequence). There are 15 residues in the CDR3. Trimming removed 0 bases from V and 5 bases from J, with 10 bases in between. The CDR3 sequence: CATSREASSTGELFF. The CDR3 DNA is TGTGCCACCAGCAGAGAGGCCAGCTCAACCGGGGAGCTGTTTTTT.

As DNA, the CDR3 is TGTGCCAGCAGTCAACAGGGCCCAGATACGCAGTATTTT. Its translation is CASSQQGPDTQYF. The chain recombines TRBV12-3 or TRBV12-4 with TRBJ2-3; D is perhaps TRBD1 (6 bases). The CDR3 is 13 amino acids. Trimming pared 5 bases from V and 4 bases from J, leaving 10 bases between.

This clonotype was seen only once. The gene calls are TRBV6-2 or TRBV6-3 and TRBJ2-1; 8 bases line up with TRBD2. The V segment lost 6 bases and the J segment 4 bases; nucleotides outside the gene matches: 8. The V gene's germline CDR1 is MNHEY and CDR2 SVGEGT. CDR3 size: 15 residues. The CDR3 is CASSPIGGGYNEQFF. In DNA, the CDR3 is TGTGCCAGCAGCCCCATTGGCGGGGGGTACAATGAGCAGTTCTTC.

This clonotype was seen repeatedly, ten times or more. The chain employs TRBV20-1 and TRBJ1-5, with D hard to call. Deletions cut 6 bases from V and 0 bases from J, with 12 bases between. CDR1 DFQATT and CDR2 SNEGSKA come from the germline V gene (reference sequence). This CDR3 spans 14 amino acids. The CDR3 DNA sequence: TGCAGTGCCGGGCCCCAAAATAGCAATCAGCCCCAGCATTTT. It yields the protein CSAGPQNSNQPQHF.

This clonotype has a handful of counts. This rearrangement joins TRBV20-1 to TRBJ1-3, with D unresolved. V gave up 1 base and J gave up 0 bases, with 10 bases separating them. The CDR3 sequence is 15 residues long. Germline CDR1 DFQATT, CDR2 SNEGSKA (reference sequence). CDR3 residues: CSARGEMFSGNTIYF. The CDR3 nucleotides read TGCAGTGCTAGAGGGGAGATGTTCTCTGGAAACACCATATATTTT.

The CDR3 reads CASSSSQVQYF. The DNA for the CDR3 is TGTGCCAGCAGCTCCAGCCAGGTTCAATACTTC. The genes are TRBV7-2 and TRBJ2-7; D call uncertain. In germline, CDR1 is SGHTA, CDR2 FQGNSA. CDR3 size: 11 residues. V was pared by 4 bases and J by 13 bases, with 14 bases between.

This chain connects TRBV6-1 to TRBJ2-7; no firm D call. The ends were cut back, 5 bases at V and 1 base at J, with 12 bases in the middle. The CDR3 length is 14 residues. CDR1 is MNHNS, CDR2 SASEGT, per germline. CDR3 DNA: TGTGCCAGCAGTCGAGTATACCAATCCTACGAGCAGTACTTC. Its translation is CASSRVYQSYEQYF.

This chain links TRBV5-1 with TRBJ2-7; possibly TRBD1 for D (5 bases). Germline CDR1 is SGHRS and CDR2 is YFSETQ. V was cut by 0 bases and J by 1 base, with 14 bases left in between. The CDR3 has 16 residues. CDR3 sequence reads: CASSLARAALSYEQYF. The CDR3 DNA reads as TGCGCCAGCAGCTTGGCCAGGGCAGCCCTGTCCTACGAGCAGTACTTC.

This clonotype showed up just a few times. This sequence joins TRBV29-1 and TRBJ1-1, with D unresolved. Germline CDR1 SQVTM, CDR2 ANQGSEA. The CDR3 runs to 10 residues. V lost 5 bases and J 2 bases, leaving 3 bases between the germline ends. CDR3 sequence (DNA): TGCAGCGTTATCAACACTGAAGCTTTCTTT. As protein: CSVINTEAFF.

The V gene is TRBV7-7, the J gene TRBJ2-1, with D possibly being TRBD2 (5 bases). The CDR3 has 16 residues. Looked up from germline, CDR1 is SSHAT and CDR2 is FNYEAQ (reference sequence). The V end was cut by 0 bases, the J end by 0 bases, with 9 bases between. Here the CDR3 DNA reads TGTGCCAGCAGCTTAGCCACAGCGGTCTCCTACAATGAGCAGTTCTTC. It encodes CASSLATAVSYNEQFF.

The CDR3 sequence is CSVPGLRNTGELFF. CDR3 in DNA: TGCAGTGTACCGGGACTTCGGAACACCGGGGAGCTGTTTTTT. The chain couples TRBV20-1 to TRBJ2-2; tentative D call: TRBD2 (6 bases). With 7 bases removed from V and 1 base from J, the gap between germline ends came to 13 bases. Germline CDR1 and CDR2: DFQATT and SNEGSKA (reference sequence). The CDR3 runs to 14 residues.

The genes are TRBV6-1 and TRBJ2-5; 10 nucleotides agree with TRBD2. The CDR3 runs 17 residues. Germline V CDR1 and CDR2: MNHNS, SASEGT. The V segment lost 6 bases and the J segment 3 bases; nucleotides outside the gene matches: 13. Here the CDR3 DNA reads TGTGCCAGCAGCTGGCGGCGTAGCGGGGGGTACGAAGAGACCCAGTACTTC. Translation: CASSWRRSGGYEETQYF.

This clonotype was seen a few times. This rearrangement joins TRBV20-1 to TRBJ2-7; D remains ambiguous. Trimming removed 6 bases from V and 5 bases from J, with 8 bases in between. The CDR3 totals 10 residues. Germline V gene data show CDR1 as DFQATT and CDR2 as SNEGSKA (reference sequence). The CDR3 region has the DNA TGCAGTGCCGGGTCCCACGAGCAGTACTTC. Encoded protein: CSAGSHEQYF.

This clonotype was seen more than once but under ten times. The V gene is TRBV9, the J gene TRBJ2-1; 7 nucleotides agree with TRBD1. CDR3 length equals 15 residues. With V trimmed by 4 bases and J by 6 bases, 10 bases remained unmatched. Germline V gives CDR1 SGDLS, CDR2 YYNGEE. CDR3 region: CASSPGGTISNEQFF. CDR3 coding DNA: TGTGCCAGCAGCCCAGGGGGTACAATTAGCAATGAGCAGTTCTTC.

This clonotype was picked up a small number of times. This chain links TRBV6-1 with TRBJ2-7; 10 bases fit TRBD1. Looked up from germline, CDR1 is MNHNS and CDR2 is SASEGT. CDR3 length: 15 amino acids. Trimming removed 6 bases from V and 3 bases from J; junction bases left unmatched: 8. The CDR3 DNA follows: TGTGCCAGCAGCCCCCCCGGGGACAGGGGCTACGAGCAGTACTTC. Protein product: CASSPPGDRGYEQYF.

The chain recombines TRBV5-4 with TRBJ2-3, with TRBD1 matching 10 bases. V lost 4 bases to trimming and J lost 1 base; unmatched junction nucleotides: 9. The CDR3 spans 17 residues. In germline, CDR1 is SGHNT, CDR2 YYREEE (reference sequence). The CDR3, as DNA: TGTGCCAGCAGCCCTTCAACCGGGACAGGGGGCACAGATACGCAGTATTTT. It yields the protein CASSPSTGTGGTDTQYF.

In the case of this clonotype: At one end, the junction sequence differs from germline, possibly due to a read error. V and J are TRBV5-1 and TRBJ1-1, with 7 bases aligning to TRBD1. The CDR3 is 14 residues long. The germline CDR1 and CDR2 sequences are SGHRS and YFSETQ. The CDR3 is CASSLDRRNTEAFF. CDR3 coding DNA: TGTGCCAGCAGCTTGGACAGGAGAAACACTGAAGCTTTCTTT. Based on the CDR3 plus reference TRBV5-1 and TRBJ1-1, the full variable domain is KAGVTQTPRYLIKTRGQQVTLSCSPISGHRSVSWYQQTPGQGLQFLFEYFSETQRNKGNFPGRFSGRQFSNSRSEMNVSTLELGDSALYLCASSLDRRNTEAFFGQGTRLTVV.

This clonotype has a handful of counts. The genes are TRBV27 and TRBJ2-7; D is uncertain. Germline V gives CDR1 MNHEY, CDR2 SMNVEV (reference sequence). V was clipped by 4 bases and J by 0 bases, with 7 bases between them. The CDR3 covers 13 residues. The CDR3 DNA follows: TGTGCCAGCAGTTGGGGTAACTCCTACGAGCAGTACTTC. Translation gives CASSWGNSYEQYF.

The chain carries TRBV9 and TRBJ1-1; perhaps TRBD1 as D (5 bases). Germline V gene data show CDR1 as SGDLS and CDR2 as YYNGEE. CDR3 length: 16 residues. The ends were cut back, 3 bases at V and 3 bases at J, with 18 bases in the middle. The CDR3 region has the DNA TGTGCCAGCAGCGGGCTTGGGGGGAGGGGAGACACTGAAGCTTTCTTT. Translated: CASSGLGGRGDTEAFF. Filled out from reference TRBV9 and TRBJ1-1, the complete variable domain reads DSGVTQTPKHLITATGQRVTLRCSPRSGDLSVYWYQQSLDQGLQFLIQYYNGEERAKGNILERFSAQQFPDLHSELNLSSLELGDSALYFCASSGLGGRGDTEAFFGQGTRLTVV.

This clonotype has a handful of counts. V is TRBV13 and J is TRBJ2-7; the D call may be TRBD1 or TRBD2 (5 bases each). The germline gives CDR1 PRHDT, CDR2 FYEKMQ (reference sequence). V lost 3 bases and J 11 bases, leaving 14 bases between the germline ends. This CDR3 spans 12 amino acids. CDR3 coding DNA: TGTGCCAGCAGCTTGGGCCGGGGCACGGAGTACTTC. Its translation: CASSLGRGTEYF. Full variable domain (outside the CDR3, taken from reference TRBV13 and TRBJ2-7): AAGVIQSPRHLIKEKRETATLKCYPIPRHDTVYWYQQGPGQDPQFLISFYEKMQSDKGSIPDRFSAQQFSDYHSELNMSSLELGDSALYFCASSLGRGTEYFGPGTRLTVT.

The chain carries TRBV7-2 and TRBJ2-7, with D possibly TRBD1 on 5 matching bases. Trimming removed 5 bases from V and 3 bases from J, with 14 bases in between. There are 14 residues in the CDR3. The germline V gene encodes CDR1 SGHTA and CDR2 FQGNSA. This CDR3 reads CASSQSRAHYEQYF. The CDR3 DNA sequence: TGTGCCAGCAGCCAATCCAGGGCGCACTACGAGCAGTACTTC.

The V and J genes are TRBV30 and TRBJ2-5; D possibly corresponds to TRBD2 (6 bases). The CDR3 length is 10 residues. Trimming took 5 bases from V and 7 from J, leaving 8 bases between them. Germline V gene data show CDR1 as GTSNPN and CDR2 as SVGIG (reference sequence). CDR3 loop: CAWGRRTQYF. DNA for the CDR3: TGTGCCTGGGGGAGGAGGACCCAGTACTTC.

This chain joins TRBV6-7 and TRBJ2-1; 12 bases match TRBD2. TRBV6-7 is assigned to the ORF class and has an uncertain function. There are 23 residues in the CDR3. J lost 0 bases, V lost 2 bases, and 20 bases had no gene match. The CDR3 DNA reads TGTGCCAGCAGTTACCCGAGTGGTCGACTAGCGGGGGAACTAGGGTCCTCCTACAATGAGCAGTTCTTC. As protein: CASSYPSGRLAGELGSSYNEQFF.

This clonotype was seen at least ten times. This sequence joins TRBV10-3 and TRBJ1-4; TRBD1 matches at 7 bases. Per germline, CDR1 ENHRY and CDR2 SYGVKD. V lost 8 bases to trimming and J lost 4 bases; unmatched junction nucleotides: 4. The CDR3 has 13 residues. The CDR3 nucleotides read TGTGCCATCGGACAGGAGCGTAATGAAAAACTGTTTTTT. It is translated as CAIGQERNEKLFF.

This clonotype has a count of ten or more. The J gene is TRBJ2-1, the V gene TRBV12-3 or TRBV12-4; no reliable D call. CDR3 length equals 10 residues. V lost 6 bases to trimming and J lost 5 bases, with 2 bases between them. CDR3 loop: CASRNNEQFF. The CDR3 nucleotides read TGTGCCAGCAGAAACAATGAGCAGTTCTTC.